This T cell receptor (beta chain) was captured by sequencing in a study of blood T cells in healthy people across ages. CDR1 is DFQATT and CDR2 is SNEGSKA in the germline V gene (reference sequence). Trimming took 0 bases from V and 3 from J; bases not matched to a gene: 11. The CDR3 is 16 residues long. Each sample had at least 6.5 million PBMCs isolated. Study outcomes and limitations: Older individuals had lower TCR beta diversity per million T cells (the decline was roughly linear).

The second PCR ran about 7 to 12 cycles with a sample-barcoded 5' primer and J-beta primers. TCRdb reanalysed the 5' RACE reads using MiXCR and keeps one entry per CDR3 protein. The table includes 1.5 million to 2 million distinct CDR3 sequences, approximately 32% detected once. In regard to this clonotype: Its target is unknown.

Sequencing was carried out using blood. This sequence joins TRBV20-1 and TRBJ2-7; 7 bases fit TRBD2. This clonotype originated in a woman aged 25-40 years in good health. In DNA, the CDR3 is TGCAGTGCTAGAGATCAGGCAAGAGCGGGAATCTACGAGCAGTACTTC. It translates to CSARDQARAGIYEQYF.